This T cell receptor (beta chain) was documented in a study of shared clonotypes between healthy human individuals. Study-wide background: Each donor's CD4 naive and CD4 memory cells filled three plates apiece, CD8 naive two, and CD8 memory one.

As regards this clone: The antigen is not known.

Study-level findings and limits: Among several donors, approximately 5% of naive CD4 clonotypes were found in common.

The CDR3 covers 11 residues. The germline V gene encodes CDR1 SGHVS and CDR2 FNYEAQ. The V and J ends lost 10 bases and 11 bases respectively, with 15 bases between them. Genomic DNA from each subset was divided evenly over several immunoSEQ plates. Assay used: immunoSEQ multiplex PCR; TCRdb lists only in-frame clones, some missing. The sample lists about 330,000 clones, over 75% occurring once. This TCR derives from a young man in good health. Source material: memory CD8+ T cells sorted from blood. Subset given: CD45RO+ cells pooled with CCR7-negative TemRA cells. This chain connects TRBV7-6 to TRBJ1-5; D gene uncertain. The CDR3, as DNA: TGTGCCATAGGACCCGTTGGGGCCCAGCATTTT. Its translation: CAIGPVGAQHF.